The rows below give T cell receptor beta chains drawn from one sample of a study of OX40 agonist ivuxolimab in advanced cancers. Profiled with immunoSEQ multiplex PCR; TCRdb holds only in-frame clones, not every one. The top ten hold 20% to 25% of the sample, which has tens of thousands of clones, roughly 84% seen once. Here the sequenced sample was CD4+ or CD8+ T cells sorted from blood, taken in a trial of the OX40 agonist ivuxolimab. Receptors were obtained from an adult with an advanced solid tumor such as melanoma, head and neck, liver or kidney cancer. CDR3s include the opening cysteine and the closing phenylalanine or tryptophan. The order of the fields is J gene, D gene, clone size, V gene, CDR3 protein, CDR3 DNA. A D gene is named only where the DNA matches it firmly. Not every row has a clone size; where given, it reads once, few, many or a size class.

j_call: TRBJ2-7
d_call: .
clone_size: .
v_call: TRBV4-2
cdr3_aa: CASAGQGNYEQYF
cdr3_nt: TGTGCCAGCGCGGGGCAGGGGAACTACGAGCAGTACTTC

j_call: TRBJ2-5
d_call: .
clone_size: .
v_call: TRBV6-1
cdr3_aa: CASSEGTRYQETQYF
cdr3_nt: TGTGCCAGCAGTGAGGGCACTAGATACCAAGAGACCCAGTACTTC

j_call: TRBJ2-7
d_call: .
clone_size: .
v_call: TRBV5-1
cdr3_aa: CASSLDPDYEQYF
cdr3_nt: TGCGCCAGCAGCTTAGATCCTGACTACGAGCAGTACTTC

j_call: TRBJ1-1
d_call: .
clone_size: .
v_call: TRBV5-1
cdr3_aa: CASSWTVNTEAFF
cdr3_nt: TGCGCCAGCAGCTGGACGGTTAATACTGAAGCTTTCTTT

j_call: TRBJ1-4
d_call: .
clone_size: .
v_call: TRBV5-1
cdr3_aa: CASSLVSGRGRKLFF
cdr3_nt: TGCGCCAGCAGCTTGGTATCGGGCAGGGGAAGAAAACTGTTTTTT

j_call: TRBJ2-3
d_call: .
clone_size: .
v_call: TRBV14
cdr3_aa: CASSQDVSDTQYF
cdr3_nt: TGTGCCAGCAGCCAAGATGTGTCAGATACGCAGTATTTT

j_call: TRBJ2-7
d_call: TRBD1
clone_size: .
v_call: TRBV28
cdr3_aa: CAIEQGGGSYEQYF
cdr3_nt: TGTGCCATCGAACAGGGGGGAGGCTCCTACGAGCAGTACTTC

j_call: TRBJ2-3
d_call: .
clone_size: .
v_call: TRBV10-2
cdr3_aa: CASSRTGTFGDTQYF
cdr3_nt: TGCGCCAGCAGTCGAACCGGGACATTTGGAGATACGCAGTATTTT

j_call: TRBJ2-3
d_call: TRBD1
clone_size: .
v_call: TRBV27
cdr3_aa: CASSLYRTGSTDTQYF
cdr3_nt: TGTGCCAGCAGTTTATACCGGACAGGGAGCACAGATACGCAGTATTTT

j_call: TRBJ1-1
d_call: TRBD1
clone_size: .
v_call: TRBV9
cdr3_aa: CASSVGVQGQGGGEAFF
cdr3_nt: TGTGCCAGCAGCGTAGGAGTTCAGGGACAGGGAGGGGGTGAAGCTTTCTTT

j_call: TRBJ2-1
d_call: TRBD1
clone_size: .
v_call: TRBV12-5
cdr3_aa: CASGLGTGADNEQFF
cdr3_nt: TGTGCTAGTGGTTTGGGGACAGGGGCGGACAATGAGCAGTTCTTC

j_call: TRBJ2-5
d_call: .
clone_size: once
v_call: TRBV6-5
cdr3_aa: CASSYSSGLVETQYF
cdr3_nt: TGTGCCAGCAGTTACTCCTCGGGACTCGTAGAGACCCAGTACTTC

j_call: TRBJ1-2
d_call: TRBD1
clone_size: .
v_call: TRBV13
cdr3_aa: CASSSDRVGYTF
cdr3_nt: TGTGCCAGCAGCTCAGACAGGGTAGGCTACACCTTC

j_call: TRBJ2-2
d_call: TRBD1
clone_size: .
v_call: TRBV27
cdr3_aa: CASSLWGQRNTGELFF
cdr3_nt: TGTGCCAGCAGTTTATGGGGACAGAGGAACACCGGGGAGCTGTTTTTT

j_call: TRBJ2-7
d_call: TRBD2
clone_size: .
v_call: TRBV5-1
cdr3_aa: CASSTEPGLGLNEQYF
cdr3_nt: TGCGCCAGCAGCACTGAACCGGGACTAGGACTAAACGAGCAGTACTTC

j_call: TRBJ1-1
d_call: .
clone_size: .
v_call: TRBV4-1
cdr3_aa: CASSQTVGYMNTEAFF
cdr3_nt: TGCGCCAGCAGCCAAACAGTGGGCTACATGAACACTGAAGCTTTCTTT

j_call: TRBJ1-2
d_call: .
clone_size: .
v_call: TRBV5-4
cdr3_aa: CASSLDADEGYTF
cdr3_nt: TGTGCCAGCAGCTTAGACGCGGACGAAGGCTACACCTTC

j_call: TRBJ1-2
d_call: TRBD1
clone_size: medium-sized
v_call: TRBV5-4
cdr3_aa: CASSSGQVRYGYTF
cdr3_nt: TGTGCCAGCAGCTCGGGACAGGTTCGGTATGGCTACACCTTC

j_call: TRBJ2-5
d_call: .
clone_size: .
v_call: TRBV7-9
cdr3_aa: CASSPAGGGETQYF
cdr3_nt: TGTGCCAGCAGCCCGGCAGGGGGAGGAGAGACCCAGTACTTC

j_call: TRBJ2-7
d_call: TRBD1
clone_size: .
v_call: TRBV6-5
cdr3_aa: CASTLSGTESYEQYF
cdr3_nt: TGTGCCAGCACTCTCTCGGGGACAGAGTCCTACGAGCAGTACTTC

j_call: TRBJ1-2
d_call: .
clone_size: .
v_call: TRBV9
cdr3_aa: CASSVEPAWSYGYTF
cdr3_nt: TGTGCCAGCAGCGTAGAGCCAGCCTGGAGCTATGGCTACACCTTC

j_call: TRBJ1-1
d_call: TRBD1
clone_size: .
v_call: TRBV19
cdr3_aa: CASSIVIIRDRGQGTEAFF
cdr3_nt: TGTGCCAGTAGTATTGTTATCATCCGGGACAGGGGGCAAGGGACTGAAGCTTTCTTT

j_call: TRBJ1-2
d_call: .
clone_size: .
v_call: TRBV28
cdr3_aa: CASSHGTFDYTF
cdr3_nt: TGTGCCAGCAGCCACGGGACCTTTGACTACACCTTC

j_call: TRBJ2-1
d_call: .
clone_size: .
v_call: TRBV27
cdr3_aa: CASSSSSYNEQFF
cdr3_nt: TGTGCCAGCAGTTCAAGCTCCTACAATGAGCAGTTCTTC

j_call: TRBJ2-1
d_call: .
clone_size: .
v_call: TRBV19
cdr3_aa: CASSPLSDNEQFF
cdr3_nt: TGTGCCAGTAGTCCCTTGTCCGACAATGAGCAGTTCTTC

j_call: TRBJ2-5
d_call: .
clone_size: once
v_call: TRBV13
cdr3_aa: CASSLGQEIRLVGQETQYF
cdr3_nt: TGTGCCAGCAGCTTAGGCCAGGAAATCAGACTAGTAGGACAAGAGACCCAGTACTTC

j_call: TRBJ1-5
d_call: .
clone_size: .
v_call: TRBV4-1
cdr3_aa: CASSQGTPDGEYSNQPQHF
cdr3_nt: TGCGCCAGCAGCCAAGGAACCCCCGACGGGGAGTATAGCAATCAGCCCCAGCATTTT

j_call: TRBJ2-3
d_call: TRBD1
clone_size: .
v_call: TRBV11-2
cdr3_aa: CASSSHRGRGYTDTQYF
cdr3_nt: TGTGCCAGCAGCTCCCACAGGGGCAGGGGGTACACAGATACGCAGTATTTT

j_call: TRBJ2-7
d_call: TRBD2
clone_size: .
v_call: TRBV5-4
cdr3_aa: CASSETSGISYEQYF
cdr3_nt: TGTGCCAGCAGTGAAACTAGCGGGATCTCCTACGAGCAGTACTTC

j_call: TRBJ2-1
d_call: .
clone_size: .
v_call: TRBV5-1
cdr3_aa: CASSADWSSYNEQFF
cdr3_nt: TGCGCCAGCAGCGCGGACTGGAGCTCCTACAATGAGCAGTTCTTC

j_call: TRBJ2-7
d_call: .
clone_size: .
v_call: TRBV5-1
cdr3_aa: CASSLVQGERYEQYF
cdr3_nt: TGCGCCAGCAGCTTGGTGCAGGGTGAGAGGTACGAGCAGTACTTC

j_call: TRBJ2-1
d_call: TRBD2
clone_size: .
v_call: TRBV7-6
cdr3_aa: CASSLTSNSYNEQFF
cdr3_nt: TGTGCCAGCAGCCTGACTAGCAACTCCTACAATGAGCAGTTCTTC

j_call: TRBJ2-1
d_call: TRBD2
clone_size: .
v_call: TRBV6-1
cdr3_aa: CASSVTSGSNNEQFF
cdr3_nt: TGTGCCAGCAGTGTTACTAGCGGGAGCAACAATGAGCAGTTCTTC

j_call: TRBJ2-3
d_call: .
clone_size: .
v_call: TRBV6-5
cdr3_aa: CASSYSLTDTQYF
cdr3_nt: TGTGCCAGCAGTTACTCACTCACAGATACGCAGTATTTT

j_call: TRBJ1-6
d_call: .
clone_size: .
v_call: TRBV19
cdr3_aa: CASSIATGAHNSPLHF
cdr3_nt: TGTGCCAGTAGTATAGCGACAGGCGCCCATAATTCACCCCTCCACTTT

j_call: TRBJ2-3
d_call: TRBD2
clone_size: .
v_call: TRBV4-2
cdr3_aa: CASSPRLAGPTDTQYF
cdr3_nt: TGTGCCAGCAGCCCCCGTCTAGCGGGGCCCACAGATACGCAGTATTTT

j_call: TRBJ2-7
d_call: .
clone_size: .
v_call: TRBV25-1
cdr3_aa: CASSELGPMGEQYF
cdr3_nt: TGTGCCAGCAGTGAATTGGGGCCTATGGGCGAGCAGTACTTC

j_call: TRBJ1-2
d_call: .
clone_size: .
v_call: TRBV11-2
cdr3_aa: CASSLGNTPNYGYTF
cdr3_nt: TGTGCCAGCAGCCTAGGAAACACCCCAAACTATGGCTACACCTTC

j_call: TRBJ1-2
d_call: .
clone_size: .
v_call: TRBV28
cdr3_aa: CATRETAINYGYTF
cdr3_nt: TGTGCCACCAGGGAGACAGCTATTAACTATGGCTACACCTTC

j_call: TRBJ2-7
d_call: TRBD2
clone_size: .
v_call: TRBV6-1
cdr3_aa: CASTTSGSLYEQYF
cdr3_nt: TGTGCCAGTACGACTAGCGGGAGTCTCTACGAGCAGTACTTC

j_call: TRBJ2-7
d_call: .
clone_size: .
v_call: TRBV4-1
cdr3_aa: CASSQGPGYEQYF
cdr3_nt: TGCGCCAGCAGCCAAGGACCGGGCTACGAGCAGTACTTC

j_call: TRBJ2-1
d_call: .
clone_size: .
v_call: TRBV30
cdr3_aa: CAWRGGSSYNEQFF
cdr3_nt: TGTGCCTGGAGAGGAGGAAGCTCCTACAATGAGCAGTTCTTC

j_call: TRBJ1-5
d_call: .
clone_size: .
v_call: TRBV27
cdr3_aa: CASSFNGGGNQPQHF
cdr3_nt: TGTGCCAGCAGTTTCAATGGGGGTGGAAATCAGCCCCAGCATTTT

j_call: TRBJ2-5
d_call: TRBD1
clone_size: once
v_call: TRBV7-9
cdr3_aa: CASSSPGQGAPPQETQYF
cdr3_nt: TGTGCCAGCAGCTCGCCTGGACAGGGGGCGCCCCCGCAAGAGACCCAGTACTTC

j_call: TRBJ2-7
d_call: .
clone_size: once
v_call: TRBV7-2
cdr3_aa: CASSPEVSSYEQYF
cdr3_nt: TGTGCCAGCAGCCCGGAGGTGAGCTCCTACGAGCAGTACTTC

j_call: TRBJ2-7
d_call: .
clone_size: .
v_call: TRBV5-4
cdr3_aa: CASSLDGYEQYF
cdr3_nt: TGTGCCAGCAGCCTGGACGGTTACGAGCAGTACTTC

j_call: TRBJ2-7
d_call: .
clone_size: .
v_call: TRBV7-6
cdr3_aa: CASSPGPGQGYEQYF
cdr3_nt: TGTGCCAGCAGCCCCGGACCGGGACAAGGCTACGAGCAGTACTTC

j_call: TRBJ2-2
d_call: .
clone_size: .
v_call: TRBV4-3
cdr3_aa: CASSQDRGADTGELFF
cdr3_nt: TGCGCCAGCAGCCAAGACAGAGGGGCCGACACCGGGGAGCTGTTTTTT

j_call: TRBJ1-1
d_call: .
clone_size: .
v_call: TRBV7-9
cdr3_aa: CASRPGNPNTEAFF
cdr3_nt: TGTGCCAGCAGACCAGGGAACCCGAACACTGAAGCTTTCTTT

j_call: TRBJ1-5
d_call: TRBD1
clone_size: .
v_call: TRBV30
cdr3_aa: CAWSYGTENQPQHF
cdr3_nt: TGTGCCTGGAGTTACGGGACAGAGAATCAGCCCCAGCATTTT

j_call: TRBJ2-3
d_call: TRBD2
clone_size: .
v_call: TRBV6-5
cdr3_aa: CASSTGREYTDTQYF
cdr3_nt: TGTGCCAGCAGTACGGGGAGGGAATACACAGATACGCAGTATTTT

j_call: TRBJ1-1
d_call: TRBD1
clone_size: once
v_call: TRBV5-1
cdr3_aa: CASRQGATEAFF
cdr3_nt: TGCGCCAGCCGACAGGGGGCCACTGAAGCTTTCTTT

j_call: TRBJ2-1
d_call: .
clone_size: .
v_call: TRBV9
cdr3_aa: CASSVEGQALFNEQFF
cdr3_nt: TGTGCCAGCAGCGTAGAGGGGCAGGCTCTATTCAATGAGCAGTTCTTC